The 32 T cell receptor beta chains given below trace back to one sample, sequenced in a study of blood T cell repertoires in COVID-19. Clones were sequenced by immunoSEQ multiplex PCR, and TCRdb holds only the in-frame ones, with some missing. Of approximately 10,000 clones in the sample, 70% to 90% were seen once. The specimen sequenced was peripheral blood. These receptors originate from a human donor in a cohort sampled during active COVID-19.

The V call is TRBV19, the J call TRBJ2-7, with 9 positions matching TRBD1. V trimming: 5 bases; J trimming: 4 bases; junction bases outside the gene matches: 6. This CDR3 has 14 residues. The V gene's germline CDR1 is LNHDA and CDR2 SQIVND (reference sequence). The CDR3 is CASSVTGGDYEQYF. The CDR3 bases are TGTGCCAGTAGTGTCACAGGGGGCGATTACGAGCAGTACTTC.

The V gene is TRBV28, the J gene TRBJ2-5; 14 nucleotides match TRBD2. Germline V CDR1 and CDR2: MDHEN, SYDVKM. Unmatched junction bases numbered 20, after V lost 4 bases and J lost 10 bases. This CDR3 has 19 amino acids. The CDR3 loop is CASSSSGTSGSVIKLGQYF. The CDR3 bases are TGTGCCAGCAGTTCCTCCGGGACTAGCGGGAGCGTGATAAAATTGGGCCAGTACTTC.

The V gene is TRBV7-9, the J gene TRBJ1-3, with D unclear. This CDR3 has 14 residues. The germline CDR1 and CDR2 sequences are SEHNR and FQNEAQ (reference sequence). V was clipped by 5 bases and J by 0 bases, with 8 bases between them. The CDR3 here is CASSPRDSGNTIYF. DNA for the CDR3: TGTGCCAGCAGCCCACGGGACTCTGGAAACACCATATATTTT.

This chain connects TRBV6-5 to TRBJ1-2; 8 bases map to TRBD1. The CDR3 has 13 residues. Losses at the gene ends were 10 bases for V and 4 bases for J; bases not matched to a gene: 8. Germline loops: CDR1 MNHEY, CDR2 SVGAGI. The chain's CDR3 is CATQGALTYGYTF. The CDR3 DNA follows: TGTGCCACCCAGGGGGCATTGACCTATGGCTACACCTTC.

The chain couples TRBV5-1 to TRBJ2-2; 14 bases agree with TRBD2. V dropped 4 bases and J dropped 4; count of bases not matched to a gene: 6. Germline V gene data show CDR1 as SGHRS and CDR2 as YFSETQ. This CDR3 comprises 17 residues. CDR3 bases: TGCGCCAGCAGCGGGGGACTAGCGGGAGTGGGCACCGGGGAGCTGTTTTTT. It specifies CASSGGLAGVGTGELFF.

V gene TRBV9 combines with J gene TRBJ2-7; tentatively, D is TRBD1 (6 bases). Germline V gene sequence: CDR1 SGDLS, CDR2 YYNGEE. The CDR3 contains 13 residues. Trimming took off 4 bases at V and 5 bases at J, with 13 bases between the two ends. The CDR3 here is CASSFEGGNEQYF. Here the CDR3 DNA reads TGTGCCAGCAGCTTCGAAGGGGGAAACGAGCAGTACTTC.

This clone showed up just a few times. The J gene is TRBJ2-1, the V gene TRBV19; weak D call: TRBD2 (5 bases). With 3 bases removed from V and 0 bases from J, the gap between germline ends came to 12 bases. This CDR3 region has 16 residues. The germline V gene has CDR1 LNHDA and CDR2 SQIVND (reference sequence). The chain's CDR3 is CASSITLASSYNEQFF. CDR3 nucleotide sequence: TGTGCCAGTAGTATTACCCTAGCAAGCTCCTACAATGAGCAGTTCTTC. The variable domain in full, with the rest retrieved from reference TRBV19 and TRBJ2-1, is DGGITQSPKYLFRKEGQNVTLSCEQNLNHDAMYWYRQDPGQGLRLIYYSQIVNDFQKGDIAEGYSVSREKKESFPLTVTSAQKNPTAFYLCASSITLASSYNEQFFGPGTRLTVL.

The CDR3 coding sequence is TGTGCCAGCAAGACTCTAGCGGGAGGTACAGATACGCAGTATTTT. The encoded protein is CASKTLAGGTDTQYF. V gene TRBV27 combines with J gene TRBJ2-3; 11 positions agree with TRBD2. Germline values: CDR1 MNHEY, CDR2 SMNVEV (reference sequence). Trimming at V came to 7 bases and at J to 3 bases, leaving 6 bases not matched to a gene. The CDR3 has 15 amino acids.

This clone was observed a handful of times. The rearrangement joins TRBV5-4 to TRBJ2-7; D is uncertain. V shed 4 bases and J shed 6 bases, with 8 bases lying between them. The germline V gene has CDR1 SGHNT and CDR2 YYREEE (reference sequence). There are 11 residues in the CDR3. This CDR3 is CASSAGVEQYF. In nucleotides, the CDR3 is TGTGCCAGCAGCGCCGGAGTCGAGCAGTACTTC.

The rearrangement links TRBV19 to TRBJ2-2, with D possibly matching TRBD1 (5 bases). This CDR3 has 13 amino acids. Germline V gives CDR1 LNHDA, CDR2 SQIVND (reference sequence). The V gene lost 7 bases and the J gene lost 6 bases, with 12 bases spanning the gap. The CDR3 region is CASNFLGAGELFF. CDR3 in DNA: TGTGCCAGTAATTTCTTAGGGGCCGGGGAGCTGTTTTTT. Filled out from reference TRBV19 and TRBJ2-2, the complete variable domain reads DGGITQSPKYLFRKEGQNVTLSCEQNLNHDAMYWYRQDPGQGLRLIYYSQIVNDFQKGDIAEGYSVSREKKESFPLTVTSAQKNPTAFYLCASNFLGAGELFFGEGSRLTVL.

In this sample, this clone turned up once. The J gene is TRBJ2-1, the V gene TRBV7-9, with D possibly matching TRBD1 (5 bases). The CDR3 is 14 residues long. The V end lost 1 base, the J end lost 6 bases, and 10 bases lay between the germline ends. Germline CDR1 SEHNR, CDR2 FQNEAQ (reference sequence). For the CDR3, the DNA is TGTGCCAGCAGCTTAGGGCAGGGCCTCAATGAGCAGTTCTTC. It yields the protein CASSLGQGLNEQFF. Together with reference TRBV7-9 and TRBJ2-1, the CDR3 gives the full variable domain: DTGVSQNPRHKITKRGQNVTFRCDPISEHNRLYWYRQTLGQGPEFLTYFQNEAQLEKSRLLSDRFSAERPKGSFSTLEIQRTEQGDSAMYLCASSLGQGLNEQFFGPGTRLTVL.

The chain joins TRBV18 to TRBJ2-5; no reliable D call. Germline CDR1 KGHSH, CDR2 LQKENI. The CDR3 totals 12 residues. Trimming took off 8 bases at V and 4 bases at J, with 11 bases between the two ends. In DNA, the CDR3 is TGTGCCAGCCGAGGCATGGGAGAGACCCAGTACTTC. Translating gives CASRGMGETQYF.

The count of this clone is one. CDR3 in DNA: TGCGCCAGCAGCCAATCCCGAATTCGGGACTATGGCTACACCTTC. This gives the protein CASSQSRIRDYGYTF. The chain carries TRBV4-1 and TRBJ1-2; D unresolved. Germline assignment: CDR1 MGHRA and CDR2 YSYEKL. Trimming removed 2 bases from V and 3 bases from J, with 13 bases in between. This CDR3 spans 15 amino acids.

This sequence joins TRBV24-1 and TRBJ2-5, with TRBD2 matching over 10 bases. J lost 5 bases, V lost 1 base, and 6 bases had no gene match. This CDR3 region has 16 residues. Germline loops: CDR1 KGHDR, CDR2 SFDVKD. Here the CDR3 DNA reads TGTGCCACCAGTGATTTCCCTAGCGGGAGAGGCGAGACCCAGTACTTC. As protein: CATSDFPSGRGETQYF.

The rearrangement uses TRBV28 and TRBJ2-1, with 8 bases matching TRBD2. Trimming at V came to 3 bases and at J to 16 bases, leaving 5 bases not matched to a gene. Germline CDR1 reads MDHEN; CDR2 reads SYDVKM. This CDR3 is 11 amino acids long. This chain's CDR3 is CASSLTSASFF. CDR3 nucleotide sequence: TGTGCCAGCAGTTTGACTAGCGCTTCATTCTTC.

CDR3 coding DNA: TGTGCCAGCAGCTTAGTACAGAACTACGAGCAGTACTTC. It is translated as CASSLVQNYEQYF. The rearrangement links TRBV7-8 to TRBJ2-7; D gene ambiguous. Trimming shortened V by 1 base and J by 3 bases, and 7 bases separated the two germline ends. Per the germline V gene, CDR1 is SGHVS and CDR2 is FQNEAQ. This CDR3 is 13 amino acids long.

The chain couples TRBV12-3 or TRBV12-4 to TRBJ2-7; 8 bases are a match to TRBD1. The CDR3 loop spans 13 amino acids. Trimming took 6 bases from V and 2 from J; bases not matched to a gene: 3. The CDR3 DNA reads TGTGCCAGCAGGACAGGGGCGCCCTACGAGCAGTACTTC. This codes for CASRTGAPYEQYF.

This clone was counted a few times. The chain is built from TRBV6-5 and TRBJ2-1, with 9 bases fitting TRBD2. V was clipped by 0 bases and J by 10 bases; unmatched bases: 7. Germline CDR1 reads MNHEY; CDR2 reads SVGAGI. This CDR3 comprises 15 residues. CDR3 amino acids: CASSYSKAGGLEQFF. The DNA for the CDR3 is TGTGCCAGCAGTTACTCGAAAGCGGGAGGATTGGAGCAGTTCTTC.

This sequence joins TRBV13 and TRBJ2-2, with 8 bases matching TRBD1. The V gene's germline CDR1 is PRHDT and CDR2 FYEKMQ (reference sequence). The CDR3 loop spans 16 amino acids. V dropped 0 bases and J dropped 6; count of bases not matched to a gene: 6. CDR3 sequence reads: CASSLGTGVKAGELFF. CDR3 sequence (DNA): TGTGCCAGCAGCTTAGGGACAGGGGTTAAGGCCGGGGAGCTGTTTTTT.

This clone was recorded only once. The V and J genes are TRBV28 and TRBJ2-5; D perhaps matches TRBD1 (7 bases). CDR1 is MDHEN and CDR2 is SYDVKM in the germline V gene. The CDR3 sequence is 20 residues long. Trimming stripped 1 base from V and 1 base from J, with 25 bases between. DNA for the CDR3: TGTGCCAGCAGTTTATATGCACAGGGGTTAGCGGAGACCTTCCAAGAGACCCAGTACTTC. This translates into CASSLYAQGLAETFQETQYF.

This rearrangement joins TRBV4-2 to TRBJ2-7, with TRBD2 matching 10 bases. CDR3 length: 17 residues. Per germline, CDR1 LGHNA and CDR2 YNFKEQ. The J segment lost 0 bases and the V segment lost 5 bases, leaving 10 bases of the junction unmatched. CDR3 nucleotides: TGTGCCAGCAGCTCCCGCAGTGTAGCGGGAGGCTCCTACGAGCAGTACTTC. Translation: CASSSRSVAGGSYEQYF.

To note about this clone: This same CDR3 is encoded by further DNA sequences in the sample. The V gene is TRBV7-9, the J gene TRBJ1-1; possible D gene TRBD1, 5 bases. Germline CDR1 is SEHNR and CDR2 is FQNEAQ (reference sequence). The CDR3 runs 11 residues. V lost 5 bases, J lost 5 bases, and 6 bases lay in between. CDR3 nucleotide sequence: TGTGCCAGCAGCCCAGGGACTGAAGCTTTCTTT. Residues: CASSPGTEAFF. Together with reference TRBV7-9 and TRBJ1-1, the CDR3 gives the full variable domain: DTGVSQNPRHKITKRGQNVTFRCDPISEHNRLYWYRQTLGQGPEFLTYFQNEAQLEKSRLLSDRFSAERPKGSFSTLEIQRTEQGDSAMYLCASSPGTEAFFGQGTRLTVV.

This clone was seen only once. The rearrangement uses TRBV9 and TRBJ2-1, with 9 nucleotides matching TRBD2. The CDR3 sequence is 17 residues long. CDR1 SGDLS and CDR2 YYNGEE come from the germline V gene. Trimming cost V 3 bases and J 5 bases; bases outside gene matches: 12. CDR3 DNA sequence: TGTGCCAGCAGCGCCCCCCGCGGGGGGGGTGCGGACAATGAGCAGTTCTTC. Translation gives CASSAPRGGGADNEQFF.

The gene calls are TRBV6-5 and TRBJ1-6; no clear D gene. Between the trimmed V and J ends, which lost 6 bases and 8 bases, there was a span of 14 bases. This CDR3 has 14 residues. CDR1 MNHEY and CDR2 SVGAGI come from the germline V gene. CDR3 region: CASSLSVAYSPLHF. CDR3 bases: TGTGCCAGCAGCTTATCAGTCGCCTATTCACCCCTCCACTTT.

In DNA, the CDR3 is TGTGCCAGCAGCAAAAGGGACAGGGCATCCACAGATACGCAGTATTTT. Its protein is CASSKRDRASTDTQYF. The chain employs TRBV21-1 and TRBJ2-3; the table's D call of TRBD1 was not tested on the DNA. TRBV21-1 is an annotated pseudogene. CDR3 length equals 16 residues.

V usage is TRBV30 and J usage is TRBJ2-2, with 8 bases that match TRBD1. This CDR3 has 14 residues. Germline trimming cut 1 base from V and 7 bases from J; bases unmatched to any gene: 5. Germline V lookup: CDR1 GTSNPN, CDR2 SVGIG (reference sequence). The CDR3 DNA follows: TGTGCCTGGAGTGGCCAGGGGGCGAGCGGGGAGCTGTTTTTT. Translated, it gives CAWSGQGASGELFF. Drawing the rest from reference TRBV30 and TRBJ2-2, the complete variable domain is SQTIHQWPATLVQPVGSPLSLECTVEGTSNPNLYWYRQAAGRGLQLLFYSVGIGQISSEVPQNLSASRPQDRQFILSSKKLLLSDSGFYLCAWSGQGASGELFFGEGSRLTVL.

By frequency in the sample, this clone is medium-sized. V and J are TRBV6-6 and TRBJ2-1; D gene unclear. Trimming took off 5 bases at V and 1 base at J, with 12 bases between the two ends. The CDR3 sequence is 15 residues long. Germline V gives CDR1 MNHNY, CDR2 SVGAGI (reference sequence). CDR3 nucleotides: TGTGCCAGCAGTCGCGACCACGGGTCCTACAATGAGCAGTTCTTC. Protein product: CASSRDHGSYNEQFF.

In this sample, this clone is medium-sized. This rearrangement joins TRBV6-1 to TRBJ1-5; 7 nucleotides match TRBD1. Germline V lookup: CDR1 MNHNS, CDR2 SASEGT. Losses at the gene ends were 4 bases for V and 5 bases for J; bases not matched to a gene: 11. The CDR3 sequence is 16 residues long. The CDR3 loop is CASSVAGTEGDQPQHF. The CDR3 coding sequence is TGTGCCAGCAGTGTCGCAGGGACAGAGGGGGATCAGCCCCAGCATTTT.

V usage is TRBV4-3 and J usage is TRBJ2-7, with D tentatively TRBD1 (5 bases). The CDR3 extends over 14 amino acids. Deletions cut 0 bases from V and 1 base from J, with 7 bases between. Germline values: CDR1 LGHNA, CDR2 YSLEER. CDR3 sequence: CASSQDQGSYEQYF. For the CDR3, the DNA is TGCGCCAGCAGCCAAGATCAGGGTTCCTACGAGCAGTACTTC.

This CDR3 reads CASSPRAGQEKLFF. The CDR3 DNA reads as TGTGCCAGCAGCCCCCGGGCGGGGCAGGAAAAACTGTTTTTT. V and J are TRBV7-2 and TRBJ1-4; D is perhaps TRBD1 (5 bases). CDR1 is SGHTA, CDR2 FQGNSA, per germline. Between the trimmed V and J ends, which lost 5 bases and 8 bases, there was a span of 15 bases. The CDR3 runs to 14 residues.

For the CDR3, the DNA is TGTGCCAGCAGCCAAGAGGCAGCGACAGATACGCAGTATTTT. Its translation: CASSQEAATDTQYF. The chain links TRBV3-1 (or the pseudogene TRBV3-2) to TRBJ2-3; the D is unclear. V was cut by 0 bases and J by 3 bases, with 7 bases left in between. This CDR3 spans 14 amino acids. Germline V lookup: CDR1 LGHDT, CDR2 YNNKEL (reference sequence).

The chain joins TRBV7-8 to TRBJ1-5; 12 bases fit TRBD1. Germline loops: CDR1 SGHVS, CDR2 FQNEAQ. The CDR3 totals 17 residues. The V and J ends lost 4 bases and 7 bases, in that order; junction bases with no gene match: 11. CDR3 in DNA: TGTGCCAGCAGCTCCCGGGACAGGGGGCGCCTTTTGCAGCCCCAGCATTTT. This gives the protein CASSSRDRGRLLQPQHF.